Listed here are 20 T cell receptor beta chains from one sample, sequenced in a study of control samples from healthy donors and cancer patients. The method was immunoSEQ multiplex PCR; TCRdb's version includes in-frame clones alone and lacks a portion of them. The data contain more than 85,000 clones, around 87% of them seen just once; the ten biggest clones take up roughly 4%. Sequenced sample: PBMCs. The origin of the receptors is a woman aged 55-70 years with lung cancer.

The genes are TRBV7-8 and TRBJ1-5; the match to TRBD1 covers 9 bases. V dropped 4 bases and J dropped 6; count of bases not matched to a gene: 4. This CDR3 comprises 14 residues. The germline CDR1 and CDR2 sequences are SGHVS and FQNEAQ. The CDR3: CASSSTGGGQPQHF. For the CDR3, the DNA is TGTGCCAGCAGCTCCACAGGGGGCGGTCAGCCCCAGCATTTT.

This clone was seen more than once but under ten times. This sequence joins TRBV28 and TRBJ1-5; no definite D call. The CDR3 length is 16 residues. Trimming took 1 base from V and 3 from J, leaving 13 bases between them. The germline V gene has CDR1 MDHEN and CDR2 SYDVKM. CDR3 amino acids: CASSLLSVVINQPQHF. Here the CDR3 DNA reads TGTGCCAGCAGTTTATTGTCGGTGGTGATCAATCAGCCCCAGCATTTT.

The chain carries TRBV28 and TRBJ1-1, with D maybe TRBD1 (6 bases). This CDR3 comprises 14 residues. V was trimmed by 3 bases and J by 4 bases, leaving 12 bases between them. Germline V CDR1 and CDR2: MDHEN, SYDVKM. Written as DNA, the CDR3 is TGTGCCAGCAGTTTTCTGGGGGGCCTCACTGAAGCTTTCTTT. It specifies CASSFLGGLTEAFF.

The V call is TRBV5-1, the J call TRBJ2-7, with 8 bases lining up with TRBD2. CDR1 and CDR2 (germline): SGHRS, YFSETQ. J was trimmed by 4 bases and V by 0 bases; bases with no gene match: 6. The CDR3 has 15 residues. The CDR3, as DNA: TGCGCCAGCAGCTTGGTGCGGGGGGCCACTTACGAGCAGTACTTC. Translation gives CASSLVRGATYEQYF.

V and J are TRBV27 and TRBJ2-5; 8 positions agree with TRBD2. There are 16 residues in the CDR3. Unmatched junction bases numbered 12, after V lost 4 bases and J lost 5 bases. Germline V lookup: CDR1 MNHEY, CDR2 SMNVEV (reference sequence). Written as DNA, the CDR3 is TGTGCCAGCAGTTCATCCGCCGGGGGGGCTGGGGAGACCCAGTACTTC. This gives the protein CASSSSAGGAGETQYF.

V and J are TRBV3-1 (or the pseudogene TRBV3-2) and TRBJ1-2, with 8 bases fitting TRBD1. The CDR3 is 20 amino acids. J gave up 5 bases and V 0 bases, and 20 bases lay outside the gene matches. Germline lookup yields CDR1 LGHDT and CDR2 YNNKEL (reference sequence). The CDR3 nucleotides read TGTGCCAGCAGCCAAGATGTAGGAGGACAGGGTCTCCGGGGTTGGTATGGCTACACCTTC. This sequence encodes CASSQDVGGQGLRGWYGYTF.

This chain joins TRBV4-2 and TRBJ2-4, with 8 nucleotides matching TRBD2. This CDR3 has 16 amino acids. The trim removed 0 bases at V and 6 bases at J, leaving 7 bases unmatched. The germline V gene has CDR1 LGHNA and CDR2 YNFKEQ. CDR3 nucleotides: TGTGCCAGCAGCCAAGATCCGGGCGGGGGGTCAAACATTCAGTACTTC. Protein product: CASSQDPGGGSNIQYF.

The genes are TRBV27 and TRBJ1-5; D unclear. The CDR3 sequence is 14 residues long. Trimming took 5 bases from V and 4 from J, leaving 12 bases between them. Germline V lookup: CDR1 MNHEY, CDR2 SMNVEV (reference sequence). In DNA form, the CDR3 reads TGTGCCAGCAGTCCCCAAGGACGGAATCAGCCCCAGCATTTT. Translation: CASSPQGRNQPQHF.

V and J are TRBV5-1 and TRBJ2-2, with 10 bases matching TRBD1. V shed 6 bases and J 3 bases; nucleotides not matched to a gene: 8. Germline-derived CDR1 and CDR2 are SGHRS and YFSETQ. The CDR3 covers 16 residues. In DNA form, the CDR3 reads TGCGCCAGCACCCCCCCCGGGACAGGGGACACCGGGGAGCTGTTTTTT. This codes for CASTPPGTGDTGELFF.

The chain joins TRBV5-1 to TRBJ2-1, with D unclear. V was trimmed by 2 bases and J by 6 bases, leaving 6 bases between them. The CDR3 spans 12 residues. CDR1 and CDR2 (germline): SGHRS, YFSETQ. The CDR3 protein is CASSFTVNEQFF. The CDR3 nucleotides read TGCGCCAGCAGCTTCACAGTCAATGAGCAGTTCTTC.

V gene TRBV19 combines with J gene TRBJ1-5; the D gene is possibly TRBD1 (6 bases). The CDR3 consists of 17 residues. V lost 0 bases to trimming and J lost 6 bases, with 18 bases between them. Germline V lookup: CDR1 LNHDA, CDR2 SQIVND (reference sequence). CDR3 coding DNA: TGTGCCAGTAGTATAGATCACCACAGGGAAGTGGGTCAGCCCCAGCATTTT. Protein product: CASSIDHHREVGQPQHF.

The chain is built from TRBV4-1 and TRBJ2-7; D might be TRBD1 or TRBD2, each matching 6 bases. Trimming took off 0 bases at V and 2 bases at J, with 20 bases between the two ends. CDR1 and CDR2 (germline): MGHRA, YSYEKL. This CDR3 has 18 amino acids. CDR3 loop: CASSQDGSWGASPYEQYF. CDR3 DNA sequence: TGCGCCAGCAGCCAAGATGGGAGCTGGGGGGCTTCCCCCTACGAGCAGTACTTC.

The V and J genes are TRBV30 and TRBJ2-6; 9 bases are shared with TRBD2. The V and J ends lost 2 bases and 2 bases, in that order; junction bases with no gene match: 7. Germline CDR1 is GTSNPN and CDR2 is SVGIG (reference sequence). The CDR3 extends over 17 amino acids. The CDR3 here is CAWSSGSGSPGANVLTF. In DNA form, the CDR3 reads TGTGCCTGGAGTAGTGGTAGCGGGAGTCCTGGGGCCAACGTCCTGACTTTC.

The genes are TRBV6-5 and TRBJ2-7, with 10 bases identical to TRBD2. The germline gives CDR1 MNHEY, CDR2 SVGAGI. After removal of 3 bases from V and 4 bases from J, the junction contained 6 bases not matched to a gene. The CDR3 consists of 15 residues. The CDR3 protein is CASSYSSGRVYEQYF. The CDR3 DNA reads TGTGCCAGCAGTTATTCCAGCGGGAGGGTTTACGAGCAGTACTTC.

The V and J genes are TRBV19 and TRBJ1-6; 10 bases align to TRBD1. Unmatched junction bases numbered 10, after V lost 10 bases and J lost 7 bases. The CDR3 runs 15 residues. Germline loops: CDR1 LNHDA, CDR2 SQIVND (reference sequence). The CDR3 region has the DNA TGTGCCACCCGGGGGACAGGGGCGAAGAATTCACCCCTCCACTTT. It yields the protein CATRGTGAKNSPLHF.

This chain uses TRBV12-5 with TRBJ2-7, with TRBD1 identical over 10 bases. Germline assignment: CDR1 LGHNT and CDR2 FRNRAP. CDR3 length: 13 amino acids. With 5 bases clipped from V and 3 bases from J, the junction kept 1 base outside the gene matches. CDR3 loop: CASGRTGGYEQYF. The DNA for the CDR3 is TGTGCTAGTGGTAGGACAGGGGGCTACGAGCAGTACTTC. The variable domain in full, with the rest retrieved from reference TRBV12-5 and TRBJ2-7, is DARVTQTPRHKVTEMGQEVTMRCQPILGHNTVFWYRQTMMQGLELLAYFRNRAPLDDSGMPKDRFSAEMPDATLATLKIQPSEPRDSAVYFCASGRTGGYEQYFGPGTRLTVT.

The chain links TRBV20-1 to TRBJ1-1; maybe TRBD1 (5 bases). V lost 3 bases to trimming and J lost 0 bases, with 14 bases between them. Per germline, CDR1 DFQATT and CDR2 SNEGSKA (reference sequence). CDR3 length: 15 residues. The DNA of the CDR3 is TGCAGTGCTAGTGATGGGGGTGGTATGAACACTGAAGCTTTCTTT. Residues: CSASDGGGMNTEAFF.

The V and J genes are TRBV5-4 and TRBJ2-3, with D possibly matching TRBD2 (6 bases). In germline, CDR1 is SGHNT, CDR2 YYREEE (reference sequence). The CDR3 covers 15 residues. Between the trimmed V and J ends, which lost 4 bases and 1 base, there was a span of 13 bases. CDR3 in amino acids: CASSPDGGGTDTQYF. The CDR3 DNA is TGTGCCAGCAGCCCGGACGGGGGAGGCACAGATACGCAGTATTTT.

The chain carries TRBV15 and TRBJ1-6; unclear D gene. Germline CDR1 reads LNHNV; CDR2 reads YYDKDF (reference sequence). The germline V and J ends were trimmed by 1 base and 8 bases, with 12 bases remaining between them. This CDR3 is built from 15 residues. The CDR3 loop reads CATSRAGIGDSPLHF. The CDR3 DNA sequence: TGTGCCACCAGCAGAGCCGGGATCGGGGATTCACCCCTCCACTTT.

This clone has a single count. The chain couples TRBV5-5 to TRBJ2-5; the match to TRBD2 covers 7 bases. CDR1 SGHKS and CDR2 YYEKEE come from the germline V gene (reference sequence). Unmatched junction bases numbered 13, after V lost 1 base and J lost 1 base. There are 18 residues in the CDR3. The DNA for the CDR3 is TGTGCCAGCAGCTTGTCTACCTCGGGGCGGGGGAGCCAAGAGACCCAGTACTTC. This codes for CASSLSTSGRGSQETQYF.